Only a few counts were recorded for the clone carrying this T cell receptor beta chain. What it recognizes is unknown. This entry belongs to a study of response to subunit inactivated influenza vaccine. TCRdb reprocessed the RT-PCR reads with MiXCR, giving one entry per CDR3 protein. Of fewer than 800,000 distinct CDR3 sequences in the sample, 15% to 19% were seen once. General observations from the study: New T cells are recruited in small numbers by each seasonal influenza vaccination, according to the authors' suggestion.

CDR3 length: 14 amino acids. V dropped 1 base and J dropped 1 base, with 7 bases sitting between them. The germline V gene has CDR1 LGHDT and CDR2 YNNKEL (reference sequence). Sequences were derived from PBMCs from blood, sampled 12 days after vaccination. The TCR originated in a middle-aged man who received an inactivated influenza vaccine. This chain joins TRBV3-1 and TRBJ1-1; D is uncertain. CDR3 nucleotides: TGTGCCAGCAGCCAAGTAGGAGCGAACACTGAAGCTTTCTTT. Its protein product is CASSQVGANTEAFF.